This T cell receptor (beta chain) derives from a study of blood T cell repertoires in COVID-19. Study details: Researchers got acute and convalescent COVID-19 samples from the United States, Italy and Spain. Sources were T cells, B-cell-depleted T cells, or PBMCs; the material itself was cDNA or gDNA.

The CDR3 covers 14 residues. The trim removed 6 bases at V and 3 bases at J, leaving 6 bases unmatched. The germline V gene has CDR1 MDHEN and CDR2 SYDVKM. Authors' methods: Researchers report that nucleated cell counts were estimated from reference gene primer amplification. The assay was immunoSEQ multiplex PCR, and TCRdb's table has in-frame clones only and misses some. V and J calls plus clone size are reproduced from that table; the DNA served to infer D and trimming. The profile shows fewer than 150,000 clones, around nine tenths of them singletons. The rearrangement uses TRBV28 and TRBJ2-7, with TRBD1 matching over 9 bases. The source of this sequence is a man over 45 with active or convalescent COVID-19. What was sequenced was peripheral blood. The CDR3 protein is CASSPDRGNYEQYF. CDR3 DNA sequence: TGTGCCAGCAGCCCGGACAGGGGTAACTACGAGCAGTACTTC.